This TCR beta chain was sequenced for a study of B cell selection in AIRE deficiency. Conventional CD4 T cells were sorted as CD4+CD127+ cells. Germline CDR1 LNHDA, CDR2 SQIVND (reference sequence). The CDR3 spans 15 residues. V lost 6 bases to trimming and J lost 6 bases; unmatched junction nucleotides: 12. Comments on this clone: The target antigen is unknown.

Method: immunoSEQ multiplex PCR; TCRdb's copy keeps in-frame clones and lacks some. Here the sample spans tens of thousands of clones, 95% to 98% being singletons. Overall study results and limits: Only about 9.3% of 3,500 to 4,500 shared Treg sequences were patient-specific; 31.6% healthy-specific. TCRbeta-only data showed roughly 33% of shared healthy Treg sequences in healthy Tconv. Shared Treg sequences were biased toward short CDR3s with few non-templated nucleotide insertions.

The sample consisted of conventional CD4+ T cells sorted from PBMCs. The chain combines TRBV19 with TRBJ2-7; 9 bases line up with TRBD2. The origin of this receptor is a human donor with AIRE deficiency. The CDR3 sequence: CASRGSGSLSREQYF. CDR3 DNA sequence: TGTGCCAGTAGGGGTAGCGGGAGTCTCTCGCGCGAGCAGTACTTC.